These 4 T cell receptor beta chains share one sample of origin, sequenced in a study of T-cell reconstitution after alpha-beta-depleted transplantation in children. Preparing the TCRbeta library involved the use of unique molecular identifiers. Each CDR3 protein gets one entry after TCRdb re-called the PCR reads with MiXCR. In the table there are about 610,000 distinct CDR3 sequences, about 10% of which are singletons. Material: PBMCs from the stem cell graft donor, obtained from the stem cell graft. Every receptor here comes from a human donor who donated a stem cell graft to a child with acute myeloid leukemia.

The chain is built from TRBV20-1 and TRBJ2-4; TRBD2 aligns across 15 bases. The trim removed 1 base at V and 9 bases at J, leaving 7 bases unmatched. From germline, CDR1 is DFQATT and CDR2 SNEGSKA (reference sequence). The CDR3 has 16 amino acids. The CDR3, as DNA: TGCAGTGCTAGAGCAGGACTAGCGGGAGGGCCGGGCATTCAGTACTTC. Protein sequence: CSARAGLAGGPGIQYF.

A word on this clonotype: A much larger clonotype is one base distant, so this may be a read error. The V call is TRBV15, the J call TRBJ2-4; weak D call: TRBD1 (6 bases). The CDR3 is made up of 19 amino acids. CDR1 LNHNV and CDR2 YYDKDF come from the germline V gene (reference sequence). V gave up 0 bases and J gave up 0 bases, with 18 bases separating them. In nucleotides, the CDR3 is TGTGCCACCAGCAGAGACACAGGGATGACCGGGATAGCCAAAAACATTCAGTACTTC. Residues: CATSRDTGMTGIAKNIQYF.

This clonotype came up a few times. Here the CDR3 DNA reads TGTGCCAGCAGTCCCAATGGGCCCCACAATGAGCAGTTCTTC. Residues: CASSPNGPHNEQFF. This chain connects TRBV12-3 or TRBV12-4 to TRBJ2-1; D is undetermined. Trimming removed 5 bases from V and 5 bases from J, with 13 bases in between. This CDR3 has 14 amino acids.

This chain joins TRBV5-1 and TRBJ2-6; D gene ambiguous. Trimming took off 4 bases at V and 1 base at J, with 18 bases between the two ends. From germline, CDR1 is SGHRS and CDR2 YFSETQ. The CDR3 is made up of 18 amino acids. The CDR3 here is CASSPAASGPSGANVLTF. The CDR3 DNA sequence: TGCGCCAGCAGCCCGGCGGCCTCAGGCCCATCTGGGGCCAACGTCCTGACTTTC.